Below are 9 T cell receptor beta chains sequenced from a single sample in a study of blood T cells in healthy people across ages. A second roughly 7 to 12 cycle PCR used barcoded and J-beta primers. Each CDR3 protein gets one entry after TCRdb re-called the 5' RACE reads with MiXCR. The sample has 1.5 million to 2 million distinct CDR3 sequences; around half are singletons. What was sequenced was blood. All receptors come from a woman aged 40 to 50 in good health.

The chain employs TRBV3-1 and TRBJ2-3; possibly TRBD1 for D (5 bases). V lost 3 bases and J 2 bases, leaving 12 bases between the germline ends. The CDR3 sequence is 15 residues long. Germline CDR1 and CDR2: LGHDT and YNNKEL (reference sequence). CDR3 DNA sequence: TGTGCCAGCAGCCATTTAGGACAAGTCACAGATACGCAGTATTTT. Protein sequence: CASSHLGQVTDTQYF.

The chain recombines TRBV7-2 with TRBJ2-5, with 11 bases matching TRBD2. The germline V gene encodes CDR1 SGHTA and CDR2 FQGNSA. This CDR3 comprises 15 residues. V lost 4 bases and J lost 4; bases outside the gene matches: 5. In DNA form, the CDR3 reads TGTGCCAGCAGCTGGATAGCGGGGGGGCGAGAGACCCAGTACTTC. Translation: CASSWIAGGRETQYF.

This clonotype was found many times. The CDR3 spells CASSGVVRGPEYF. The CDR3 bases are TGTGCCAGCAGTGGTGTTGTTAGAGGTCCAGAGTACTTC. The rearrangement links TRBV27 to TRBJ2-7; D unresolved. The germline V gene encodes CDR1 MNHEY and CDR2 SMNVEV (reference sequence). The germline V and J ends were trimmed by 5 bases and 11 bases, with 19 bases remaining between them. This CDR3 has 13 amino acids.

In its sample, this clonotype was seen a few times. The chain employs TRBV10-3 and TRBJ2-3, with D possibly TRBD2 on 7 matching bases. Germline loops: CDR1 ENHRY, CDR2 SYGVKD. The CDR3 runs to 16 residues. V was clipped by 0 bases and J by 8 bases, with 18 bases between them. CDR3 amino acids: CAISESKDGGGVTQYF. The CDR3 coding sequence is TGTGCCATCAGTGAGTCGAAGGACGGCGGGGGCGTTACGCAGTATTTT.

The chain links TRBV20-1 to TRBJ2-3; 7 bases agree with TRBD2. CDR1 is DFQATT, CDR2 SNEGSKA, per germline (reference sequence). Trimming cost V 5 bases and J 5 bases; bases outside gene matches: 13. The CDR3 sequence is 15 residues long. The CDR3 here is CSADSPGGHVDTQYF. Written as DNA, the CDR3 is TGCAGTGCTGACTCTCCGGGAGGCCATGTAGATACGCAGTATTTT.

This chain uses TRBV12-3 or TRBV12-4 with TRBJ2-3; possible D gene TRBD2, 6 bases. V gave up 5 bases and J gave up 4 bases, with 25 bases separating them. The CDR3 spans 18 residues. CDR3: CASSPSGSRGVSADTQYF. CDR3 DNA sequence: TGTGCCAGCAGTCCGTCCGGGTCCCGCGGGGTTAGCGCAGATACGCAGTATTTT.

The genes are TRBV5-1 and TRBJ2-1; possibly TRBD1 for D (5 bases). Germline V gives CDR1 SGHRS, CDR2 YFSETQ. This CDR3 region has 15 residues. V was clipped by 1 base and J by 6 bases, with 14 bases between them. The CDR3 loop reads CASSLYSTEPNEQFF. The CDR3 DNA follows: TGCGCCAGCAGCTTGTATTCGACAGAGCCCAATGAGCAGTTCTTC.

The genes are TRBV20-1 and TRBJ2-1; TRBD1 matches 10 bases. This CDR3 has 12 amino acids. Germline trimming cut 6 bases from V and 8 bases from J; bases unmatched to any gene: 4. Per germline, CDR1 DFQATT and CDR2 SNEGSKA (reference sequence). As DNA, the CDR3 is TGCAGTGCGGGGGACAGGGGTGATGAGCAGTTCTTC. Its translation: CSAGDRGDEQFF.

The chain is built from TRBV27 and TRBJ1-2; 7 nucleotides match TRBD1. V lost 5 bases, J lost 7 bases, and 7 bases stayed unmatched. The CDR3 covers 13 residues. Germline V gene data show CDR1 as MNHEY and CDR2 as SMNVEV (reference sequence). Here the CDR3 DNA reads TGTGCCAGCAGTAGACCGGGACAGCCTGGCTACACCTTC. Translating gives CASSRPGQPGYTF.